The present T cell receptor beta chain was sequenced within a study of shared clonotypes between healthy human individuals (dated by TCRdb to the early 2020s). Describing the broader study: The cohort comprised a couple of women and a few men aged 18 to 49 years. For each donor, CD4 naive and CD4 memory were each run on three plates, CD8 naive on two plates, and CD8 memory on one plate. Blood TCR repertoires of a handful of healthy adults were deeply sequenced to estimate repertoire size and the extent of clonotype sharing between individuals. To increase sequencing depth and limit assay-specific biases, different laboratories used diverse techniques to prepare libraries and sequence TCR repertoires. Leukapheresis yielded between about 0.94 and 10 billion PBMCs per donor.

CD8 naive samples were obtained by positive selection for CCR7 among CD45RO-negative cells, yielding a CD45RA+CCR7+ population from which TemRA cells were excluded. Healthy HIV-negative adults with no recently reported acute infections or vaccinations were included as donors. All donors were Caucasian adults living in Nashville, Tennessee, USA. After blood collection by leukapheresis, PBMCs were isolated using Ficoll-Histopaque density gradient centrifugation and then cryopreserved in the vapor phase of liquid nitrogen. Analytical flow cytometry was used to check the purity and quantity of each magnetically sorted T cell population. Each sorted fraction had its genomic DNA isolated and then quantified by UV absorbance on a Nanodrop 2000c. Using the deep immunoSEQ assay, TCR CDR3 regions were amplified from genomic DNA by multiplex PCR. For each cell subset, the extracted genomic DNA was distributed evenly across all wells of several immunoSEQ 96-well plates, and each plate served as one replicate. For sorted subsets, roughly 200 ng of genomic DNA, equivalent to 25,000 to 35,000 T cell genomes, went into each replicate PCR. Purified libraries were quantified with a Qubit 3.0 fluorometer, sized on a Bioanalyzer 2100, and re-quantified with the KAPA Library Quantification kit. Every immunoSEQ 96-well plate was sequenced on a dedicated single-read 150-cycle Illumina NextSeq 550 flow cell. The study's own analysis went as follows. Because the immunoSEQ output held only junctional sequences and lacked quality scores, the filtering could not match the filtering applied to full-length reads. To assign V/J genes and CDR3, sequences were annotated against IMGT germline references using PyIR, a Python wrapper for IgBLAST v1.9. Any read was removed if the V/J assignment was weak (E-value above 1e-6), the CDR3 was missing, or the read contained stop codons, out-of-frame junctions, or ambiguous translated residues. V3J clonotypes were defined as sequences sharing an identical inferred V gene, J gene, and CDR3 amino acid sequence. Percentage overlap between repertoires was computed as shared unique clonotypes divided by the size of the smaller repertoire. Repertoire richness was assessed with RTK rarefaction, the Chao1 estimator, and Recon v2.1 estimates of unobserved clonotypes. Generation probabilities were computed with OLGA for all TCRbeta clonotypes obtained by the gDNA method from four donors. TCRdb mirrors the immuneACCESS table, restricted to in-frame sequences. Some clones are absent from its copies; in checked studies, under half trace to an unresolved V gene, and the reason for the others is unknown. That table is the source of V, J and clone size, and D and trimming were worked out from the DNA. In this sample the table shows millions of clones, about 92% of which occur a single time. The ten biggest clones cover over 1.5% of the sample.

General study outcomes and caveats: Estimated clonotype richness was generally larger for naive than for memory subsets. Compared with non-shared clonotypes, the clonotypes found in all four sorted-subset donors had higher generation probabilities. Even with the large sequencing depth, rarefaction of the sorted-subset datasets indicated that sequencing was incomplete. Based on pairwise subsampling, the degree of clonotype sharing among donors was expected to be affected by sequencing depth. Sharing across several donors was observed for about 5% of naive CD4, over 3% of naive CD8, around 2.5% of memory CD4, and about 0.4% of memory CD8 clonotypes. The small number of donors limited the genetic and exposure-history diversity represented. Only blood was sampled, and tissue TCR repertoires likely differ from those in blood.

A word on this clone: Its recognized antigen is unknown. No qualities accompany the bases; no much larger clone lies one base away.

The sample was naive CD8+ T cells from PBMCs. This specimen's cell subset or site label, per the study, means: CD45RA+CCR7+. This clonotype originated in a young man in good health. Some clones in this sample may be carry-over from other donors' samples.

The nucleotide sequence is given as TGTGCCAGCAGCGGGGGGACAGGGGGTAGCGGTCAGCCCCAGCATTTT. This sequence encodes CASSGGTGGSGQPQHF. This chain joins TRBV9 to TRBJ1-5, and 11 junction bases match TRBD1. In the germline V gene, CDR1 corresponds to SGDLS and CDR2 to YYNGEE. The CDR3 numbers 16 residues from cysteine through phenylalanine. Of the read, only the CDR3 DNA is kept; its 48 bases are in frame from base 1. Clipping removes 3 bases from V and 6 bases from J, with 8 as the unmatched junction base count.